This TCR beta chain was identified in a study of T-cell reconstitution after alpha-beta-depleted transplantation in children (dated by TCRdb to the mid-2010s). In the study overall: The study quantitatively tracked T-cell immune reconstitution after TCRalphabeta/CD19-depleted allogeneic hematopoietic cell transplantation in children using TCR repertoire profiling.

What the research found in general, with its limitations: Over subsequent months, a decline in hyperexpanded clone frequencies was noted, and after one year, T-cell counts and TCRbeta diversity were mostly ascribed to newly produced T cells. Apparently early alphabetaT-cell count recovery about two months after transplant reportedly relied on only several hundred rapidly expanded clones derived from non-depleted graft cells. In some patients, the high TCRbeta diversity seen at day 60 was put down to recipient T cells and intrathymic progenitors that had survived conditioning.

V gives up 0 bases and J gives up 5 bases, and the segment between their germline ends measures 8 bases. CDR3 length: 13 amino acids, cysteine to phenylalanine. Only the CDR3 part of the read is kept: 39 bases, read in frame from the first base. According to the germline V gene (reference sequence), CDR1 reads DFQATT and CDR2 reads SNEGSKA. Worth noting for this clonotype: Its antigen is currently not known. Per-nucleotide qualities are absent, and no much larger clonotype sits a single base away.

The time point label of this sample denotes: day 60 (about 2 months) after transplantation. The treatment or condition label of this sample denotes: allogeneic hematopoietic cell transplantation with graft depleted of TCRalphabeta T cells and CD19 B cells. TCRalphabeta/CD19-depleted allogeneic hematopoietic cell grafts were given to the transplant recipients, all of whom were children. The library was produced with PCR. Data came from an Illumina HiSeq 2500. TCR libraries were prepared with molecular barcoding, using unique molecular identifiers to normalize TCRbeta repertoire quantification. Using fastp trimming at Q25 and MiXCR clonotype assembly, TCRdb reanalyzed the public sequencing data and kept in-frame beta chains. Rows with a matching CDR3 protein are joined into one entry that keeps the most common DNA and genes. The sample table records 97,000 or so distinct CDR3 sequences; less than 6% of these occur just once. The leading ten clones occupy roughly 5.5% of the sample.

The sequence is built from TRBV20-1 and TRBJ2-1, with no reliable assignment of the D segment. The specimen comprised PBMCs, mostly from graft donor cells, sampled 60 days after TCRalphabeta/CD19-depleted stem cell transplant. This receptor was identified in a female patient aged 2 to 10 who had a stem cell transplant for Fanconi anemia, so the T cells may come from the graft donor. The CDR3 protein is CSAREAINNEQFF. The nucleotide sequence is given as TGCAGTGCTAGAGAGGCGATCAACAATGAGCAGTTCTTC.